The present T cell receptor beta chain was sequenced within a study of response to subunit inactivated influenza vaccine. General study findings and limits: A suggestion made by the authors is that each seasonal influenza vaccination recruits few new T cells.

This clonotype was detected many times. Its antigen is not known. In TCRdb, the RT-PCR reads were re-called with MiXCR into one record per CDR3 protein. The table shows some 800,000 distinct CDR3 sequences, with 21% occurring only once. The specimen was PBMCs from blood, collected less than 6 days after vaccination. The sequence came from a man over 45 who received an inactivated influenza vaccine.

The CDR3 reads CATSRTRLDRTDTQYF. The CDR3 nucleotides are TGTGCCACCAGCAGAACCCGACTCGATCGCACAGATACGCAGTATTTT. The chain links TRBV15 to TRBJ2-3; no clear D. Between the trimmed V and J ends, which lost 2 bases and 1 base, there was a span of 13 bases. CDR3 length: 16 amino acids. CDR1 LNHNV and CDR2 YYDKDF come from the germline V gene (reference sequence).